This paragraph covers one T cell receptor beta chain sequence. There is no known antigen for this receptor. No base quality values were provided; no much bigger clone lies one nucleotide off. For sequencing of the TCRbeta CDR3 region, genomic DNA was extracted from the sorted cells. The immunoSEQ Assay was used to sequence the TCRbeta CDR3 regions. As stored in TCRdb, this immuneACCESS dataset retains in-frame rearrangements with V and J assigned. A fraction of the clones does not appear; measured against another copy, unresolved V genes explain less than half of the discrepancy, and the remainder lacks a known reason. The sample table lists 100,000 to 120,000 clones, over 85% of them with a count of one. The leading ten clones occupy about 0.25% of the sample. These data come from a study of OX40 agonist ivuxolimab in advanced cancers. The study in broad terms: Ivuxolimab was an agonistic, fully human IgG2 monoclonal antibody directed against OX40 (CD134), a costimulatory receptor. The point of sequencing TCRbeta in the periphery was to test whether ivuxolimab changed TCR sequence diversity and drove clonal T-cell expansion. The monotherapy dose-escalation portion (N = 52 patients) of the phase I ivuxolimab trial is reported in the paper. In the dose-escalation cohort, 70% to 85% of patients were male, and the mean age was roughly 60 years, with a range of 23 to 79. Partial responses occurred in three dose-escalation patients, of whom one had hepatocellular carcinoma and two had cutaneous melanoma. Intravenous ivuxolimab was administered to patients every 2 weeks at six dose levels: 0.01, 0.1, 0.3, 1.5, 3 and 10 mg/kg. Of the roughly 50 dose-escalation patients, hepatocellular carcinoma was present in approximately 20, melanoma in approximately 15, renal cell carcinoma in 9 and head and neck cancer in 9. Patients were allowed to have had prior anti-PD-1, anti-PD-L1 or anti-CTLA-4 therapy, and around two fifths of the dose-escalation patients had been treated with checkpoint inhibitors. The full study reports these points: The antigen specificity of the peripheral T cells that underwent clonal expansion was not determined. Clonal expansion of both CD4+ and CD8+ blood T cells was observed from baseline to week 6 at doses 0.1 to 3.0 mg/kg. In partial responders in the 0.1-3.0 mg/kg groups, normalized peripheral clonal expansion was found to be among the lowest, especially among CD8+ T cells. After ivuxolimab, CD8+ T cells had more expanded clones than CD4+ T cells on average. Low levels of normalized T-cell clonal expansion were also seen in some patients who did not respond.

The CDR3 goes from the cysteine to the phenylalanine over 14 residues. CDR3 DNA only is kept here, 42 bases in frame from base 1. A distance of 16 bases separates the germline ends of V and J, which lose 9 bases and 4 bases respectively. As encoded in the germline V gene (reference sequence), CDR1 is MNHEY while CDR2 is SMNVEV. The trial excluded patients who had a history of autoimmune disease or were on systemic immunosuppression. Peripheral blood for TCR sequencing was collected from all dose cohorts at baseline, on cycle 4 day 1, and on cycle 7 day 1. Samples were obtained from an open-label, multicenter, first-in-human phase I dose-escalation trial of ivuxolimab. Adults with locally advanced or metastatic head and neck squamous cell, hepatocellular, melanoma or renal cell carcinoma were enrolled in the trial. Before TCR sequencing, CD4+ T cells and CD8+ T cells from peripheral blood were sorted into separate populations.

The specimen comprised CD4+ or CD8+ T cells sorted from blood, sampled in a trial of the OX40 agonist ivuxolimab. The clonotype originates from an adult with an advanced solid tumor such as melanoma, head and neck, liver or kidney cancer. The V gene is TRBV27 and the J gene is TRBJ2-1, with no confidently assigned D gene. In nucleotides, the sequence is TGTGCCAGTTCCTTCCTGGGGAAATACAATGAGCAGTTCTTC. It specifies CASSFLGKYNEQFF.